This TCR beta chain is from a study of identical twins. V lost 6 bases and J lost 0, with 12 bases in between. CDR1 is MNHEY, CDR2 SVGEGT, per germline. This CDR3 spans 15 amino acids. TCRdb ran MiXCR on the 5' RACE reads and lists one entry per CDR3 protein. The repertoire consists of 1.5 million to 2 million distinct CDR3 sequences, with about 32% occurring once and the leading ten covering about 0.27%. The source is a newborn girl in good health. V gene TRBV6-2 or TRBV6-3 combines with J gene TRBJ1-3; D call uncertain. The sample taken for sequencing was cord blood. The DNA for the CDR3 is TGTGCCAGCAGCCTAAGGAGGACCTCTGGAAACACCATATATTTT. This codes for CASSLRRTSGNTIYF.